The 26 T cell receptor beta chains in this list originate from one sample, sequenced in a study of shared clonotypes between healthy human individuals. Repertoires were generated with immunoSEQ multiplex PCR, while TCRdb's copy carries only in-frame clones and drops some. The sample includes about 1.5 million clones, around 97% of them seen just once. Sequencing input: naive CD4+ T cells sorted from blood. Subset denoted: CD45RA+ positively selected. All receptors derive from a man aged 30 to 39 in good health.

This clone was counted a single time. This chain connects TRBV29-1 to TRBJ2-7, with TRBD1 matching 9 bases. J lost 3 bases, V lost 8 bases, and 8 bases had no gene match. The CDR3 length is 13 residues. Germline V gene lookup returns CDR1 SQVTM and CDR2 ANQGSEA. The CDR3 nucleotides are TGCAGCACCGGGACAGGGAATCTCTACGAGCAGTACTTC. It codes for CSTGTGNLYEQYF.

The chain carries TRBV27 and TRBJ2-7; D uncertain. Germline lookup yields CDR1 MNHEY and CDR2 SMNVEV (reference sequence). V was clipped by 3 bases and J by 2 bases, with 8 bases between them. CDR3 length: 13 amino acids. As DNA, the CDR3 is TGTGCCAGCAGTTTCACACCGACCTACGAGCAGTACTTC. Amino acids: CASSFTPTYEQYF.

The chain employs TRBV6-4 and TRBJ1-5, with D possibly TRBD1 on 6 matching bases. The V and J ends lost 4 bases and 1 base respectively, with 11 bases between them. Per germline, CDR1 MRHNA and CDR2 SNTAGT. There are 15 residues in the CDR3. CDR3 residues: CASSVEGGSNQPQHF. CDR3 DNA: TGTGCCAGCAGTGTTGAGGGGGGGAGCAATCAGCCCCAGCATTTT.

The rearrangement joins TRBV7-9 to TRBJ2-1; 9 bases fit TRBD2. CDR1 and CDR2 from the germline V gene are SEHNR and FQNEAQ (reference sequence). The CDR3 loop spans 19 amino acids. J gave up 1 base and V 5 bases, and 15 bases lay outside the gene matches. CDR3 DNA sequence: TGTGCCAGCAGCGCGGGACTAGCAAGGGGTGTAAGGTCCTACAATGAGCAGTTCTTC. Protein sequence: CASSAGLARGVRSYNEQFF.

In nucleotides, the CDR3 is TGTGCCAGCAGTTATGTCAGGCCGATGAACACTGAAGCTTTCTTT. It yields the protein CASSYVRPMNTEAFF. V is TRBV6-5 and J is TRBJ1-1; D is uncertain. V lost 3 bases and J lost 0, with 11 bases in between. This CDR3 contains 15 residues. The germline V gene encodes CDR1 MNHEY and CDR2 SVGAGI.

In this sample, this clone turned up once. The same CDR3 is also encoded by other DNA sequences in this sample. J is TRBJ2-7 and V is TRBV9, with a weak D call TRBD2 (5 bases). This CDR3 comprises 14 residues. V was pared by 0 bases and J by 4 bases, with 11 bases between. The V gene's germline CDR1 is SGDLS and CDR2 YYNGEE. The CDR3 region has the DNA TGTGCCAGCAGCGTAGCTACCGGGAATTACGAGCAGTACTTC. Translation: CASSVATGNYEQYF. Using reference TRBV9 and TRBJ2-7 for the parts outside the CDR3, the full variable domain is DSGVTQTPKHLITATGQRVTLRCSPRSGDLSVYWYQQSLDQGLQFLIQYYNGEERAKGNILERFSAQQFPDLHSELNLSSLELGDSALYFCASSVATGNYEQYFGPGTRLTVT.

This chain uses TRBV5-1 with TRBJ1-2; TRBD1 might be the D (6 bases). The CDR3 is made up of 13 amino acids. In germline, CDR1 is SGHRS, CDR2 YFSETQ. The V end lost 3 bases, the J end lost 3 bases, and 9 bases lay between the germline ends. For the CDR3, the DNA is TGCGCCAGCAGCTCGACAGGCTACTATGGCTACACCTTC. It yields the protein CASSSTGYYGYTF. The entire variable domain, with the rest obtained from reference TRBV5-1 and TRBJ1-2, is as follows: KAGVTQTPRYLIKTRGQQVTLSCSPISGHRSVSWYQQTPGQGLQFLFEYFSETQRNKGNFPGRFSGRQFSNSRSEMNVSTLELGDSALYLCASSSTGYYGYTFGSGTRLTVV.

The chain joins TRBV4-2 to TRBJ2-3; possibly TRBD2 for D (5 bases). The CDR3 covers 12 residues. V was cut by 3 bases and J by 4 bases, with 5 bases left in between. Looked up from germline, CDR1 is LGHNA and CDR2 is YNFKEQ. The CDR3 loop is CASSQRADTQYF. For the CDR3, the DNA is TGTGCCAGCAGCCAGAGGGCAGATACGCAGTATTTT.

This clone has just one count. The CDR3 DNA reads TGCGCCAGCAGACGTGGACTAGCGGACTTGTCTAGCACAGATACGCAGTATTTT. As protein: CASRRGLADLSSTDTQYF. The rearrangement uses TRBV5-1 and TRBJ2-3; TRBD2 matches at 10 bases. The J segment lost 0 bases and the V segment lost 5 bases, leaving 12 bases of the junction unmatched. The CDR3 loop spans 18 amino acids. Germline CDR1 SGHRS, CDR2 YFSETQ. Using reference TRBV5-1 and TRBJ2-3 for the parts outside the CDR3, the full variable domain is KAGVTQTPRYLIKTRGQQVTLSCSPISGHRSVSWYQQTPGQGLQFLFEYFSETQRNKGNFPGRFSGRQFSNSRSEMNVSTLELGDSALYLCASRRGLADLSSTDTQYFGPGTRLTVL.

The chain employs TRBV27 and TRBJ2-4; no reliable D call. This CDR3 region has 16 residues. Germline V CDR1 and CDR2: MNHEY, SMNVEV (reference sequence). Trimming stripped 2 bases from V and 4 bases from J, with 15 bases between. In DNA, the CDR3 is TGTGCCAGCAGTTTAGCACAGTTCACTGCGAAAAACATTCAGTACTTC. This translates into CASSLAQFTAKNIQYF.

On this clone: Other DNA sequences in this specimen translate into the identical CDR3. The chain combines TRBV11-2 with TRBJ2-5, with 8 positions matching TRBD2. The CDR3 has 14 residues. Germline CDR1 and CDR2: SGHAT and FQNNGV. The V and J ends lost 5 bases and 2 bases, in that order; junction bases with no gene match: 4. In DNA, the CDR3 is TGTGCCAGCAGCCCCAGCGGGGGACAAGAGACCCAGTACTTC. Its translation is CASSPSGGQETQYF.

The CDR3: CASSSRGLQKEKLFF. CDR3 DNA: TGTGCCAGCAGCTCCAGGGGACTCCAGAAGGAAAAACTGTTTTTT. The chain couples TRBV5-4 to TRBJ1-4; D may be TRBD1 (6 bases). The CDR3 runs to 15 residues. The germline gives CDR1 SGHNT, CDR2 YYREEE (reference sequence). V was cut by 3 bases and J by 8 bases, with 17 bases left in between.

The chain is built from TRBV5-1 and TRBJ2-2, with TRBD2 as a possible D gene (6 bases). The CDR3 sequence is 16 residues long. Germline values: CDR1 SGHRS, CDR2 YFSETQ. V was shortened by 2 bases and J by 4 bases, with 15 bases between the two germline ends. CDR3 residues: CASSLVAGSGTGELFF. The CDR3 DNA reads TGCGCCAGCAGCTTAGTGGCGGGATCGGGCACCGGGGAGCTGTTTTTT.

The V and J genes are TRBV6-5 and TRBJ1-1; TRBD1 matches at 7 bases. This CDR3 contains 14 residues. V shed 4 bases and J 0 bases; nucleotides not matched to a gene: 2. Germline values: CDR1 MNHEY, CDR2 SVGAGI. CDR3: CASSWGQMNTEAFF. For the CDR3, the DNA is TGTGCCAGCAGTTGGGGACAGATGAACACTGAAGCTTTCTTT.

The chain is built from TRBV5-1 and TRBJ1-2, with D uncertain. Germline loops: CDR1 SGHRS, CDR2 YFSETQ. The CDR3 loop spans 13 amino acids. V lost 2 bases and J 7 bases, leaving 12 bases between the germline ends. DNA for the CDR3: TGCGCCAGCAGCTTAGGAGCGCTTGGTGGCTACACCTTC. Translated, it gives CASSLGALGGYTF.

The V and J genes are TRBV15 and TRBJ1-1, with D uncertain. V was cut by 1 base and J by 1 base, with 7 bases left in between. The CDR3 runs to 14 residues. The germline gives CDR1 LNHNV, CDR2 YYDKDF (reference sequence). The CDR3 region is CATSRVAGNTEAFF. The CDR3 coding sequence is TGTGCCACCAGCAGAGTGGCAGGGAACACTGAAGCTTTCTTT.

V is TRBV10-3 and J is TRBJ1-4, with D unresolved. V was trimmed by 2 bases and J by 8 bases, leaving 6 bases between them. This CDR3 is 12 amino acids long. Germline loops: CDR1 ENHRY, CDR2 SYGVKD. The CDR3 reads CAISEIPEKLFF. The CDR3 region has the DNA TGTGCCATCAGTGAGATCCCCGAAAAACTGTTTTTT.

This chain links TRBV29-1 with TRBJ2-5; D may be TRBD2 (5 bases). Trimming shortened V by 3 bases and J by 4 bases, and 18 bases separated the two germline ends. The CDR3 length is 15 residues. CDR1 and CDR2 from the germline V gene are SQVTM and ANQGSEA. The CDR3 protein is CSVERVGSSGETQYF. CDR3 sequence (DNA): TGCAGCGTTGAGAGGGTTGGCTCGTCAGGAGAGACCCAGTACTTC.

The CDR3 DNA is TGTGCCAGCCGCAGTCCTAAGGGGGATAGCAATCAGCCCCAGCATTTT. This sequence encodes CASRSPKGDSNQPQHF. The genes are TRBV28 and TRBJ1-5, with a weak D call TRBD1 (6 bases). Between the trimmed V and J ends, which lost 8 bases and 0 bases, there was a span of 17 bases. This CDR3 spans 16 amino acids. The germline V gene encodes CDR1 MDHEN and CDR2 SYDVKM.

This chain connects TRBV18 to TRBJ1-4; a weak D match, TRBD1 (6 bases). Germline values: CDR1 KGHSH, CDR2 LQKENI. V was clipped by 2 bases and J by 2 bases, with 12 bases between them. The CDR3 spans 16 residues. DNA for the CDR3: TGTGCCAGCTCACCAACCAGGACAGTTACTAATGAAAAACTGTTTTTT. Amino acid sequence: CASSPTRTVTNEKLFF.

The rearrangement links TRBV19 to TRBJ2-1; 7 nucleotides match TRBD1. J was trimmed by 8 bases and V by 3 bases; bases with no gene match: 10. Per germline, CDR1 LNHDA and CDR2 SQIVND (reference sequence). CDR3 length: 15 amino acids. CDR3 amino acids: CASSMTGIGIHEQFF. CDR3 nucleotide sequence: TGTGCCAGTAGTATGACAGGGATTGGGATCCATGAGCAGTTCTTC.

The gene calls are TRBV15 and TRBJ2-7; the D is unclear. This CDR3 region has 18 residues. The germline CDR1 and CDR2 sequences are LNHNV and YYDKDF (reference sequence). The ends were cut back, 1 base at V and 2 bases at J, with 21 bases in the middle. The CDR3 loop reads CATSRAPVIEGPPYEQYF. The CDR3 DNA is TGTGCCACCAGCAGAGCGCCCGTGATCGAAGGCCCTCCCTACGAGCAGTACTTC.

The chain recombines TRBV19 with TRBJ2-1, with 8 bases lining up with TRBD2. The length of the CDR3 is 17 residues. CDR1 is LNHDA and CDR2 is SQIVND in the germline V gene (reference sequence). Trimming cost V 7 bases and J 12 bases; bases outside gene matches: 23. CDR3 sequence reads: CASTPHSREGPTTGQFF. In DNA, the CDR3 is TGTGCCAGTACTCCCCATTCTCGGGAGGGCCCTACTACTGGGCAGTTCTTC.

V and J are TRBV27 and TRBJ2-2, with a tentative D call TRBD2 (6 bases). Trimming took 3 bases from V and 0 from J, leaving 11 bases between them. Germline V lookup: CDR1 MNHEY, CDR2 SMNVEV (reference sequence). The CDR3 runs to 16 residues. CDR3 coding DNA: TGTGCCAGCAGTTTTCTTAGCGGAACGAACACCGGGGAGCTGTTTTTT. Residues: CASSFLSGTNTGELFF.

V usage is TRBV5-4 and J usage is TRBJ1-4; D possibly corresponds to TRBD1 (5 bases). The CDR3 runs 14 residues. Looked up from germline, CDR1 is SGHNT and CDR2 is YYREEE (reference sequence). Trimming removed 4 bases at V and 3 bases at J, with 10 bases between. The CDR3 spells CASSKDIANEKLFF. CDR3 in DNA: TGTGCCAGCAGCAAGGACATTGCTAATGAAAAACTGTTTTTT.

The table lists this clone with a count of one. V is TRBV18 and J is TRBJ2-2; 10 nucleotides align to TRBD2. From germline, CDR1 is KGHSH and CDR2 LQKENI. V was pared by 6 bases and J by 1 base, with 11 bases of the junction left unmatched. CDR3 size: 18 residues. The CDR3 sequence: CASSDRLAGALNTGELFF. The CDR3 bases are TGTGCCAGCTCCGATCGTCTAGCGGGAGCGTTGAACACCGGGGAGCTGTTTTTT.